This TCR beta chain emerged from a study of cytomegalovirus exposure and HLA in healthy donors. The PCR contained 60 Vbeta and 13 Jbeta primers. Profiling relied on immunoSEQ multiplex PCR, and the TCRdb table lists in-frame clones only, not all of them. Here the sample spans 150,000 to 200,000 clones, about 83% being singletons. Germline lookup yields CDR1 MDHEN and CDR2 SYDVKM. With V trimmed by 8 bases and J by 2 bases, 7 bases remained unmatched. The CDR3 is 15 amino acids. This chain connects TRBV28 to TRBJ2-1; TRBD1 agrees at 9 bases. This receptor was identified in a girl between 10 and 17 years old in good health and CMV-seropositive. Sequenced: PBMCs. CDR3 DNA sequence: TGTGCCAGCTATACAGGGGGCGAAGCCTACAATGAGCAGTTCTTC. Amino acids: CASYTGGEAYNEQFF.